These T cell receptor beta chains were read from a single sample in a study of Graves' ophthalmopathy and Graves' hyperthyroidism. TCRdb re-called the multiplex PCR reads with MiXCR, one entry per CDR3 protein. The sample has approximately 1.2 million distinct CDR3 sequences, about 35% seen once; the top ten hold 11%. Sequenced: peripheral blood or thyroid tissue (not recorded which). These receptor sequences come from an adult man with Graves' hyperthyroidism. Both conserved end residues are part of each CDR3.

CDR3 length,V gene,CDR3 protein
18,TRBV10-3,CAISPTWGALNSGNTIYF
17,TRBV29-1,CSSGVGTGAKSSYEQYF
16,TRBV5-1,CASSPGTSGDLGELFF
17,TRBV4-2,CASSPQLDSSGANVLTF
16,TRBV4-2,CASRSSLGGGLNEQYF
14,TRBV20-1,CSAAGGFSNQPQHF
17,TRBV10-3,CAISESLDNSYNSPLHF
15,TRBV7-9,CASSLKTTGEEGYTF
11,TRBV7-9,CASSAWTGKDF
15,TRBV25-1,CASSPKDRQNTEAFF
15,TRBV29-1,CSVRTTGGRTDTQYF
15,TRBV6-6,CASTLGAGSGYGYTF
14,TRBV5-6,CASSLTGAGYEQYF
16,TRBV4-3,CASSQDVGGLANEQYF
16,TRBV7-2,CASSRPLAGAQETQYF
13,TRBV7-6,CASSSSQQQPQHF
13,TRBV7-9,CASSQWGWEPQHF
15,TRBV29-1,CSGGISGRAGWTQYF
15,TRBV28,CASSLASQSSYEQYF
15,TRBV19,CASSPRQGPSYEQYF
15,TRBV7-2,CASSRDRGMDQPQHF
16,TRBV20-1,CSATGGDFRSQTEAFF
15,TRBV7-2,CASSQLEASNEKLFF
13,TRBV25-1,CASKDRGLEGHTF
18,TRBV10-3,CAISERGGTRNYNSPLHF
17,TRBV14,CASSVGQLRTRNYGYTF
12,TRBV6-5,CASSDSTGEQYF
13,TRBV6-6,CALDLASRETQYF
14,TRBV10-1,CAIPDNPSGNTIYF